The T cell receptor (beta chain) under discussion was sequenced for a study of T cell changes during pregnancy in multiple sclerosis. CDR1 is LNHDA, CDR2 SQIVND, per germline (reference sequence). The CDR3 extends over 15 amino acids. V lost 0 bases, J lost 5 bases, and 6 bases stayed unmatched. Libraries were prepared by immunoSEQ multiplex PCR; TCRdb keeps only in-frame clonotypes and omits some of them. The data contain 95,000 to 150,000 clones, 90% to 95% of them singletons. The clonotype comes from a female donor with multiple sclerosis, enrolled in a pregnancy study. Specimen: peripheral blood, collected before pregnancy. The chain carries TRBV19 and TRBJ1-1; 7 bases agree with TRBD1. In nucleotides, the CDR3 is TGTGCCAGTAGTATAGATCCACAGGGGTTAACTGAAGCTTTCTTT. It translates to CASSIDPQGLTEAFF. The whole variable domain, remainder taken from reference TRBV19 and TRBJ1-1, is DGGITQSPKYLFRKEGQNVTLSCEQNLNHDAMYWYRQDPGQGLRLIYYSQIVNDFQKGDIAEGYSVSREKKESFPLTVTSAQKNPTAFYLCASSIDPQGLTEAFFGQGTRLTVV.